The source of this TCR beta chain is a study of T cell repertoires in cytomegalovirus infection. Study information: An indication of both CMV infection and matching HLA type came from public TCR beta signatures. Points from the study as a whole: CMV-specific TCR beta clonotypes restricted by HLA-C were the ones dominating the ex vivo response.

TCRdb re-called the reads with MiXCR, one entry per CDR3 protein. This table holds approximately 100,000 distinct CDR3 sequences, roughly 41% found once. This CDR3 is built from 14 residues. Germline lookup yields CDR1 GTSNPN and CDR2 SVGIG (reference sequence). V lost 2 bases to trimming and J lost 1 base, with 11 bases between them. Comments on this clonotype: Its antigen remains unknown.

This specimen consisted of CD8+ T cells from cultured PBMCs, obtained from culture after CMV antigen stimulation. The chain carries TRBV30 and TRBJ1-1, with D possibly matching TRBD1 (6 bases). The TCR was taken from a human donor in good health (CMV status not recorded). Some clones in this sample may be carry-over from other donors' samples. The CDR3 nucleotides read TGTGCCTGGAGTCTACTGACAGGGAACACTGAAGCTTTCTTT. Protein: CAWSLLTGNTEAFF.